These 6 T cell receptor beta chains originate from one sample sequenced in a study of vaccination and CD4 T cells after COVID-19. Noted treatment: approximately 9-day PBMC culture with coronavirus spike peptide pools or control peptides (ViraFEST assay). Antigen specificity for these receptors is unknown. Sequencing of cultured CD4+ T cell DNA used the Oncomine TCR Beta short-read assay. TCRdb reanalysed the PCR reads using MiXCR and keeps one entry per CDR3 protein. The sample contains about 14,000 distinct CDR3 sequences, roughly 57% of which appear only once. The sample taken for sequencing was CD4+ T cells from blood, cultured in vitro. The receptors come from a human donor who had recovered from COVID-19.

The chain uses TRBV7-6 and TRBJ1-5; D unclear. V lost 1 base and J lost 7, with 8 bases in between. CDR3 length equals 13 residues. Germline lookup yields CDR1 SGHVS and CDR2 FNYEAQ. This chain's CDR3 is CASSLDQHQPQHF. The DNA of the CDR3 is TGTGCCAGCAGCTTAGATCAGCACCAGCCCCAGCATTTT.

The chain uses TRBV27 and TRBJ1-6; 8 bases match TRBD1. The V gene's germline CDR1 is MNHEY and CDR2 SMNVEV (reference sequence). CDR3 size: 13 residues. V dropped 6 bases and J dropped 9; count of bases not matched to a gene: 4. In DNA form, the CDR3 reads TGTGCCAGCAGGACACAGGGGGTTTCACCCCTCCACTTT. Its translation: CASRTQGVSPLHF.

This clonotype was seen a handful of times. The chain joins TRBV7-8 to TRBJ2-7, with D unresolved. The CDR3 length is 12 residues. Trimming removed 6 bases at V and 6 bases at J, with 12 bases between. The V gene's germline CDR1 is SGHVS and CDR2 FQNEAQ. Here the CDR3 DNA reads TGTGCCAGCAGGGCTACTGGAAGCGAGCAGTACTTC. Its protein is CASRATGSEQYF.

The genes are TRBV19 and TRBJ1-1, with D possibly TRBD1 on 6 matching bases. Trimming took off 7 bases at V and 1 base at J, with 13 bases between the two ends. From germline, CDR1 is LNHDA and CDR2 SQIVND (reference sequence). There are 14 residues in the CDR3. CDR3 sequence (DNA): TGTGCCAGTACCTCAGTAGGGGGGAACACTGAAGCTTTCTTT. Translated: CASTSVGGNTEAFF.

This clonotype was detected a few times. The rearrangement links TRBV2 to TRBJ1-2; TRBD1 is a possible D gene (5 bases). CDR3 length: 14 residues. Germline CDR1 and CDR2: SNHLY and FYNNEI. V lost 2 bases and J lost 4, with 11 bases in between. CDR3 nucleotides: TGTGCCAGCAGTGAATCCAGGGCCGGCTATGGCTACACCTTC. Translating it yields CASSESRAGYGYTF.

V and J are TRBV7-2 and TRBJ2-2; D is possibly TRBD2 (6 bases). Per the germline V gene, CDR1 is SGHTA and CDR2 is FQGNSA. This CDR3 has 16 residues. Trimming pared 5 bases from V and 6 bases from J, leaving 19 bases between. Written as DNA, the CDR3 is TGTGCCAGCAGCCCGTTTGGAGGGAGGTTTGCCGGGGAGCTGTTTTTT. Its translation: CASSPFGGRFAGELFF.